This TCR beta chain was sequenced for a study of blood T cell repertoires in COVID-19. Study-level background: The origin of the acute and convalescent COVID-19 samples was the United States, Italy and Spain. T cells, B-cell-depleted T cells, or PBMCs supplied cDNA or gDNA.

Germline CDR1 reads SGHTA; CDR2 reads FQGTGA. The ends were cut back, 2 bases at V and 3 bases at J, with 16 bases in the middle. This CDR3 is built from 16 residues. Original analysis: Amplified reference gene primers provided the basis for estimating nucleated cell counts. Assay: immunoSEQ multiplex PCR; the TCRdb copy retains only in-frame clones and omits some. The D gene and trimming were derived from the DNA, and the V and J assignments and clone size from that table. The sample lists about 98,000 clones; more than 75% were seen once. The gene calls are TRBV7-3 and TRBJ1-1; possibly TRBD1 for D (6 bases). The clonotype was recovered from a man aged 55-75 years with active or convalescent COVID-19. Sample: peripheral blood. The CDR3 nucleotides are TGTGCCAGCAGCTTATACGGGGGGCGTAAGGACACTGAAGCTTTCTTT. Amino acid sequence: CASSLYGGRKDTEAFF.